This note documents a single TCR beta chain sequence. The assay was immunoSEQ multiplex PCR, and TCRdb's table has in-frame clones only and misses some. The sample has around 13,000 clones, 65% to 75% seen once. This CDR3 is 15 amino acids long. The V segment lost 3 bases and the J segment 3 bases; nucleotides outside the gene matches: 4. The germline gives CDR1 SGDLS, CDR2 YYNGEE. The data are from a study of sequential checkpoint blockade in melanoma. Across the study: Arm A got nivolumab then ipilimumab; arm B the reverse, 1:1. Maintenance nivolumab came after either treatment sequence.

Sample treatment: randomized to nivolumab then ipilimumab (arm A) or the reverse (arm B). From thawed PBMCs, live CD3+CD8+ cells negative for CD19 and CD56 were sorted. Material: CD8+ T cells sorted from blood (inferred from file names), obtained from a patient given nivolumab and ipilimumab in sequence. The chain couples TRBV9 to TRBJ2-2; 8 bases agree with TRBD1. The source is a human donor with melanoma. In nucleotides, the CDR3 is TGTGCCAGCAGCGCTAGACAGGGGCACACCGGGGAGCTGTTTTTT. It encodes CASSARQGHTGELFF.